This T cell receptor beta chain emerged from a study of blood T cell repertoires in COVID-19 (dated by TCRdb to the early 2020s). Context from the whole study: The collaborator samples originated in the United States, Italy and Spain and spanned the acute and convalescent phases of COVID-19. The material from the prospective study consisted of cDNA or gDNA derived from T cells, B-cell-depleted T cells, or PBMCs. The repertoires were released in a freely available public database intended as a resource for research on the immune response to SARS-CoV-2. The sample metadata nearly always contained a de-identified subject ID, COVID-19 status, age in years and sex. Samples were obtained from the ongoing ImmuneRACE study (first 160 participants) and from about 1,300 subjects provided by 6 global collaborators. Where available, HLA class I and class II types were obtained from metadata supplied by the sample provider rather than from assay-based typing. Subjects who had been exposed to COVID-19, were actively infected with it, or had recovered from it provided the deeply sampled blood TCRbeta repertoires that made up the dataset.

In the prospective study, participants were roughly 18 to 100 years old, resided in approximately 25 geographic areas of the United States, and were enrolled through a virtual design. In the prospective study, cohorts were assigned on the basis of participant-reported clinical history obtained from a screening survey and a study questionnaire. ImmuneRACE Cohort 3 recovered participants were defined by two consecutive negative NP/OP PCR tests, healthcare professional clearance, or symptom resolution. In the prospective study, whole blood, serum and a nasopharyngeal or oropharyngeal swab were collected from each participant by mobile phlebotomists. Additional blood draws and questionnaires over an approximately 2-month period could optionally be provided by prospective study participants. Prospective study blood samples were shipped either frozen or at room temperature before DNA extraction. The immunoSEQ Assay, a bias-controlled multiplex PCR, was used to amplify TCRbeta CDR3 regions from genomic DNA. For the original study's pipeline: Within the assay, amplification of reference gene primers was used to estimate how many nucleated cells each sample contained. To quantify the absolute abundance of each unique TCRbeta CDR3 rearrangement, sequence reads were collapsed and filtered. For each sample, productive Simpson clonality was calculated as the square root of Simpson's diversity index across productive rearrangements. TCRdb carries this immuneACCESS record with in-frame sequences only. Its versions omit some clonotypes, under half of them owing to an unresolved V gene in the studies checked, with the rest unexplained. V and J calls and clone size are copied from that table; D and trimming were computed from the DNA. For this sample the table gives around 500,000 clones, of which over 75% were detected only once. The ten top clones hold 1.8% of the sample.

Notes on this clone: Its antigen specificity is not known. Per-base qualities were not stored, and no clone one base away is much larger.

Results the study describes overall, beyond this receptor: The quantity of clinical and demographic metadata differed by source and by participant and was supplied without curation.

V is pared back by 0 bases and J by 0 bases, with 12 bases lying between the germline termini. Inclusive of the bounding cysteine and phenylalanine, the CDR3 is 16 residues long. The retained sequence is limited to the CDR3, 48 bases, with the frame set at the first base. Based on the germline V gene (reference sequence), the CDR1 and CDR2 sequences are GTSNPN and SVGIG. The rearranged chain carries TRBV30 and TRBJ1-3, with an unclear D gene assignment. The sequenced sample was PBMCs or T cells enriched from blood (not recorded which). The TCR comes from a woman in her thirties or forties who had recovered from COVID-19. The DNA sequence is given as TGTGCCTGGAGTGTCGGCTCCCGGAGCTCTGGAAACACCATATATTTT. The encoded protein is CAWSVGSRSSGNTIYF.